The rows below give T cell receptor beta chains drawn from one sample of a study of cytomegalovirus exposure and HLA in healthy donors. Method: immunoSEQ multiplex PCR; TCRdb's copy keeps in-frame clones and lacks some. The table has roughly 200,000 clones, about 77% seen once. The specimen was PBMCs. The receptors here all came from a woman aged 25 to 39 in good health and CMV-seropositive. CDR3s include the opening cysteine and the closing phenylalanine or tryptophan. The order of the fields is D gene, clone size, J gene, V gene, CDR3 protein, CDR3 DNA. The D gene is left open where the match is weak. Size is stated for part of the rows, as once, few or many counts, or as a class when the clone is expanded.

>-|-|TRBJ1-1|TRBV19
CASSIGTARTEAFF
TGTGCCAGTAGTATAGGAACAGCCAGAACTGAAGCTTTCTTT
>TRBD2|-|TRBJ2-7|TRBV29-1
CSVAAGGYEQYF
TGCAGCGTTGCTGCGGGGGGGTACGAGCAGTACTTC
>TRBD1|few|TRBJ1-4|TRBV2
CASSQQGALTEKLFF
TGTGCCAGCAGCCAACAGGGGGCGTTGACAGAAAAACTGTTTTTT
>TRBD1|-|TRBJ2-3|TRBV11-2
CASSYQGAGTDTQYF
TGTGCCAGCAGTTATCAGGGGGCTGGTACAGATACGCAGTATTTT
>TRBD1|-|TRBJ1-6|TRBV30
CAWTATGDSPLHF
TGTGCCTGGACCGCGACAGGGGATTCACCCCTCCACTTT
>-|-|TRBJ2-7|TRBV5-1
CASSLQGWYEQYF
TGCGCCAGCAGCTTGCAGGGTTGGTACGAGCAGTACTTC
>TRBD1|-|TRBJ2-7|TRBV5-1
CASSFQGESYEQYF
TGCGCCAGCAGCTTTCAGGGGGAATCCTACGAGCAGTACTTC
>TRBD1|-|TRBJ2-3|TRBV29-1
CSASGGKGDTQYF
TGCAGCGCCTCAGGGGGTAAGGGCGATACGCAGTATTTT
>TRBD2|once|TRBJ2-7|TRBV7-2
CASSLASGRVEEQYF
TGTGCCAGCAGCTTAGCTAGCGGGAGGGTAGAAGAGCAGTACTTC
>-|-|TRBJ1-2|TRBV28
CASSIQGSYGYTF
TGTGCCAGCAGTATCCAGGGTAGCTATGGCTACACCTTC
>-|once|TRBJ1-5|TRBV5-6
CASSLVDQPQHF
TGTGCCAGCAGCTTGGTAGATCAGCCCCAGCATTTT
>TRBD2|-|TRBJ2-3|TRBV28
CASTTPAGGTDTQYF
TGTGCCAGCACCACCCCAGCGGGAGGCACAGATACGCAGTATTTT
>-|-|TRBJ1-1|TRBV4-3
CASSQGRAEGEAFF
TGCGCCAGCAGCCAAGGACGGGCGGAGGGTGAAGCTTTCTTT
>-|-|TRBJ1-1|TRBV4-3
CASSQDESSGEGRGLNTEAFF
TGCGCCAGCAGCCAAGATGAATCGTCAGGGGAGGGGCGAGGACTGAACACTGAAGCTTTCTTT
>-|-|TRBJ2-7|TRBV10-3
CAISQGQTNYEQYF
TGTGCCATCAGCCAGGGACAAACCAACTACGAGCAGTACTTC
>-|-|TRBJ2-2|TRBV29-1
CSVLPGNTGELFF
TGCAGCGTCCTACCGGGGAACACCGGGGAGCTGTTTTTT
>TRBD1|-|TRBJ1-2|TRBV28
CASSLQGQEGIKGYTF
TGTGCCAGCAGTTTACAGGGACAGGAAGGAATTAAGGGCTACACCTTC
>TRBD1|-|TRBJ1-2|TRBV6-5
CASSTPTGGADGYTF
TGTGCCAGCAGCACCCCGACAGGGGGCGCGGATGGCTACACCTTC
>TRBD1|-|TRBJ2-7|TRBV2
CASKQPWDRDYEQYF
TGTGCCAGCAAACAACCCTGGGACAGGGACTACGAGCAGTACTTC
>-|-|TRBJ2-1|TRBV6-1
CASSELKTLSYNEQFF
TGTGCCAGCAGTGAACTGAAAACCCTATCCTACAATGAGCAGTTCTTC
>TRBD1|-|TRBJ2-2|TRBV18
CASSPILRDRGTGELFF
TGTGCCAGCTCACCAATCCTTAGGGACAGGGGAACCGGGGAGCTGTTTTTT
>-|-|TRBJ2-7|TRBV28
CASSLGGIAYEQYF
TGTGCCAGCAGTTTAGGCGGAATAGCCTACGAGCAGTACTTC
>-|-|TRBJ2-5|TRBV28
CASSSPGRGLTQYF
TGTGCCAGCAGTTCCCCGGGCAGGGGCTTGACCCAGTACTTC
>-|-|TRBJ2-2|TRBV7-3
CASSLIGQNTGELFF
TGTGCCAGCAGCTTAATAGGACAGAACACCGGGGAGCTGTTTTTT
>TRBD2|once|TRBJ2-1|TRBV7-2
CASSLDSGSHNEQFF
TGTGCCAGCAGCTTAGATAGCGGGAGTCACAATGAGCAGTTCTTC
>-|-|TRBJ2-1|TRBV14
CASSQIGVNSYNEQFF
TGTGCCAGCAGCCAAATCGGGGTGAACTCCTACAATGAGCAGTTCTTC
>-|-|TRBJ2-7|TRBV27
CASSRGPKTYEQYF
TGTGCCAGCAGTCGGGGTCCCAAAACCTACGAGCAGTACTTC
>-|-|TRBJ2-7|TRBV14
CASSRVVSGLFYEQYF
TGTGCCAGCAGCCGGGTGGTAAGCGGGTTATTCTACGAGCAGTACTTC
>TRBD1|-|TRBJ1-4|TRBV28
CASSGDSATNEKLFF
TGTGCCAGCAGTGGGGACAGCGCAACTAATGAAAAACTGTTTTTT
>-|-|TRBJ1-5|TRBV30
CAWSRPGSNQPQHF
TGTGCCTGGAGTCGGCCGGGAAGCAATCAGCCCCAGCATTTT
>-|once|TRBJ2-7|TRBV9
CASSAGTGTYYEQYF
TGTGCCAGCAGCGCTGGGACCGGGACATACTACGAGCAGTACTTC
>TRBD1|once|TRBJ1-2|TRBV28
CASSLFLGQANYGYTF
TGTGCCAGCAGTTTATTTCTGGGACAGGCTAACTATGGCTACACCTTC
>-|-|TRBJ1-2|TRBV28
CASMNSRGSYGYTF
TGCGCCAGCATGAATTCGAGGGGGAGCTATGGCTACACCTTC
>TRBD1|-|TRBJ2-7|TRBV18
CASSPLRTGVRYEQYF
TGTGCCAGCTCACCACTCAGGACAGGGGTGCGGTACGAGCAGTACTTC
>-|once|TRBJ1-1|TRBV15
CATSSPDVTEAFF
TGTGCCACCAGCAGCCCAGATGTCACTGAAGCTTTCTTT
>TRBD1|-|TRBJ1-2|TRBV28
CASSSAQGGYDGYTF
TGTGCCAGCAGTTCCGCTCAGGGGGGTTACGATGGCTACACCTTC
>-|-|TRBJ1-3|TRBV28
CASSLQGSGNTIYF
TGTGCCAGCAGTCTACAGGGATCTGGAAACACCATATATTTT
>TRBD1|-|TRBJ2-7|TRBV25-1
CASSVETGIYEQYF
TGTGCCAGCAGTGTGGAGACAGGGATTTACGAGCAGTACTTC
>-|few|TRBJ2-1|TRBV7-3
CASSLTSIGEQFF
TGTGCCAGCAGCTTAACCTCTATCGGTGAGCAGTTCTTC
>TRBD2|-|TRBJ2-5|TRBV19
CASSIGGSGETQYF
TGTGCCAGTAGTATCGGCGGGAGCGGGGAGACCCAGTACTTC
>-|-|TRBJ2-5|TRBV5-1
CASSLRTQETQYF
TGCGCCAGCAGCTTGAGGACTCAAGAGACCCAGTACTTC
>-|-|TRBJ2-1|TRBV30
CAWSNSRDGEQFF
TGTGCCTGGAGTAATTCGCGGGACGGAGAGCAGTTCTTC
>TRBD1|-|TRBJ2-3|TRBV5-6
CASSRDRGRWSQTDTQYF
TGTGCCAGCAGCCGGGACAGGGGGAGGTGGTCACAAACAGATACGCAGTATTTT
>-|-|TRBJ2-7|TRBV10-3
CAISSGEYNPPSSYEQYF
TGTGCCATCAGCTCGGGAGAATATAACCCGCCCAGCTCCTACGAGCAGTACTTC
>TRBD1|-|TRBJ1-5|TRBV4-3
CASSQDPGTEYQPQHF
TGCGCCAGCAGCCAAGATCCCGGGACAGAGTATCAGCCCCAGCATTTT
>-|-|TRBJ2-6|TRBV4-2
CASSQDGGPNSDSGANVLTF
TGTGCCAGCAGCCAAGATGGAGGGCCGAACAGCGACTCTGGGGCCAACGTCCTGACTTTC
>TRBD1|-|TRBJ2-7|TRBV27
CASSSRQGKFGEQYF
TGTGCCAGCAGTTCCCGACAGGGAAAATTCGGCGAGCAGTACTTC
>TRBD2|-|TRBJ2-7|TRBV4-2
CASSLRLAGVEQYF
TGTGCCAGCAGCCTACGACTAGCGGGAGTCGAGCAGTACTTC
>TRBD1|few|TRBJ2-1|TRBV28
CASSQRQGSSNNEQFF
TGTGCCAGCAGCCAAAGACAGGGTTCGTCTAACAATGAGCAGTTCTTC
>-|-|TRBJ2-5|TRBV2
CASSEGVQEETQYF
TGTGCCAGCAGTGAAGGTGTACAGGAAGAGACCCAGTACTTC